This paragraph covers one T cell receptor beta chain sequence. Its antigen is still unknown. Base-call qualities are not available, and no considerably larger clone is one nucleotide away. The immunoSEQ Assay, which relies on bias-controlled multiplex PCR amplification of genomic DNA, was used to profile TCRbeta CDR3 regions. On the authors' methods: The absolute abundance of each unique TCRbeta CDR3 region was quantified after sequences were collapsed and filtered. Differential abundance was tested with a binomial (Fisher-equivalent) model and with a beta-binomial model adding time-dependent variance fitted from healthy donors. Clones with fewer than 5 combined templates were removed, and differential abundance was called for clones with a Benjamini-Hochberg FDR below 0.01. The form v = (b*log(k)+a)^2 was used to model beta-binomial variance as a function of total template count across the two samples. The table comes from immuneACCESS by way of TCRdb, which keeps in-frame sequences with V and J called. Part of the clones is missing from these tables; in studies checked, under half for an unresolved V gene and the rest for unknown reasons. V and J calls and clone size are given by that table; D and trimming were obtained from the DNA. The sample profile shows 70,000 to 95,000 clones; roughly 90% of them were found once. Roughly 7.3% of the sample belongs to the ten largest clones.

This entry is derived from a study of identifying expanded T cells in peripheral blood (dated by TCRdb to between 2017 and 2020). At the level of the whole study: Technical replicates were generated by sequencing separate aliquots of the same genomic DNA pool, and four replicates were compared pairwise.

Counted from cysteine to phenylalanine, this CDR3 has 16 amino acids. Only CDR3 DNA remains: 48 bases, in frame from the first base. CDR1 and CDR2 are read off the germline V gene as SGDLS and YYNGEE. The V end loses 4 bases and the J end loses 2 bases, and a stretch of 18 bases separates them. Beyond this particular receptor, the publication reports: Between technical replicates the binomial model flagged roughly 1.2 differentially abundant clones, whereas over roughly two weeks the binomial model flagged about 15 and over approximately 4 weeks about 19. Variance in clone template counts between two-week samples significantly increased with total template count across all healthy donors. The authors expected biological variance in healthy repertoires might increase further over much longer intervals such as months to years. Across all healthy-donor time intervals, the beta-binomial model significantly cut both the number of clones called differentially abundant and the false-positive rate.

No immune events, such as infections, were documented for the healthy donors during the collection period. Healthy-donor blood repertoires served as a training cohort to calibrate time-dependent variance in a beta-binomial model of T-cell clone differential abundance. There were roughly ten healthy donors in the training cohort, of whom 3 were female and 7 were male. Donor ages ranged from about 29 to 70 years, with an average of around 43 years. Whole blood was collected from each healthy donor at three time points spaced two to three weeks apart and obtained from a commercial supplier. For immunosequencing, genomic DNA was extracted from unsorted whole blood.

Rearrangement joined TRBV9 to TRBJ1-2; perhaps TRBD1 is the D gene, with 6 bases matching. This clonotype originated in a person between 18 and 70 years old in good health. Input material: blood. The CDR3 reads CASSPPAGGANYGYTF. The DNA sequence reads TGTGCCAGCAGCCCCCCGGCGGGGGGCGCGAACTATGGCTACACCTTC. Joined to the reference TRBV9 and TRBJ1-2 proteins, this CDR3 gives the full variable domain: DSGVTQTPKHLITATGQRVTLRCSPRSGDLSVYWYQQSLDQGLQFLIQYYNGEERAKGNILERFSAQQFPDLHSELNLSSLELGDSALYFCASSPPAGGANYGYTFGSGTRLTVV.